What follows are 6 T cell receptor beta chains derived from one specimen sequenced in a study of cytomegalovirus exposure and HLA in healthy donors. PCR primers comprised 60 Vbeta and 13 Jbeta primers. Produced via immunoSEQ multiplex PCR; TCRdb's table is partial and in-frame only. The data hold 110,000 to 150,000 clones, with approximately 79% observed a single time. Specimen: PBMCs. The receptors stem from a woman aged 25-40 years in good health and CMV-seronegative.

The rearrangement joins TRBV5-6 to TRBJ1-2, with a possible D match to TRBD1 (5 bases). The CDR3 spans 14 residues. V lost 4 bases and J 7 bases, leaving 17 bases between the germline ends. Germline-derived CDR1 and CDR2 are SGHDT and YYEEEE. CDR3 amino acids: CASSPPRREGGYTF. The DNA for the CDR3 is TGTGCCAGCAGCCCCCCCCGCAGGGAAGGTGGCTACACCTTC. The whole variable domain, filled in from reference TRBV5-6 and TRBJ1-2, reads DAGVTQSPTHLIKTRGQQVTLRCSPKSGHDTVSWYQQALGQGPQFIFQYYEEEERQRGNFPDRFSGHQFPNYSSELNVNALLLGDSALYLCASSPPRREGGYTFGSGTRLTVV.

The chain links TRBV5-1 to TRBJ2-2; 13 positions match TRBD2. The CDR3 consists of 17 residues. CDR1 and CDR2 from the germline V gene are SGHRS and YFSETQ. The ends lost 3 bases at V and 7 bases at J; junction bases unmatched: 9. CDR3 in DNA: TGCGCCAGCAGCTCCGGACTAGCGGGGGCCTCCGGCGGGGAGCTGTTTTTT. Amino acids: CASSSGLAGASGGELFF.

The V gene is TRBV18, the J gene TRBJ1-1; TRBD1 aligns across 12 bases. Trimming removed 2 bases from V and 3 bases from J; junction bases left unmatched: 4. This CDR3 region has 16 residues. Germline-derived CDR1 and CDR2 are KGHSH and LQKENI. This CDR3 reads CASSPGTGGAYTEAFF. CDR3 sequence (DNA): TGTGCCAGCTCACCAGGGACAGGGGGCGCGTACACTGAAGCTTTCTTT.

The CDR3 DNA reads as TGTGCCAGCAGCTTCGGACAGCCTCGGACTAACTATGGCTACACCTTC. Its protein product is CASSFGQPRTNYGYTF. This chain joins TRBV13 and TRBJ1-2, with TRBD1 as a possible D gene (6 bases). CDR1 is PRHDT, CDR2 FYEKMQ, per germline (reference sequence). Trimming removed 3 bases from V and 0 bases from J, with 14 bases in between. The CDR3 sequence is 16 residues long.

This clone appeared a few times. The rearrangement uses TRBV7-6 and TRBJ2-7, with TRBD2 matching 8 bases. From germline, CDR1 is SGHVS and CDR2 FNYEAQ. The CDR3 loop spans 15 amino acids. V shed 4 bases and J 2 bases; nucleotides not matched to a gene: 7. Here the CDR3 reads CASSSSAGLAYEQYF. The CDR3 nucleotides read TGTGCCAGCAGCTCGTCCGCGGGACTAGCCTACGAGCAGTACTTC.

This clone was detected only once. The chain combines TRBV6-5 with TRBJ2-2, with D unclear. CDR3 length equals 13 residues. Per germline, CDR1 MNHEY and CDR2 SVGAGI. V was pared by 5 bases and J by 1 base, with 5 bases between. The chain's CDR3 is CASSPVNTGELFF. CDR3 in DNA: TGTGCCAGCAGTCCCGTGAACACCGGGGAGCTGTTTTTT.